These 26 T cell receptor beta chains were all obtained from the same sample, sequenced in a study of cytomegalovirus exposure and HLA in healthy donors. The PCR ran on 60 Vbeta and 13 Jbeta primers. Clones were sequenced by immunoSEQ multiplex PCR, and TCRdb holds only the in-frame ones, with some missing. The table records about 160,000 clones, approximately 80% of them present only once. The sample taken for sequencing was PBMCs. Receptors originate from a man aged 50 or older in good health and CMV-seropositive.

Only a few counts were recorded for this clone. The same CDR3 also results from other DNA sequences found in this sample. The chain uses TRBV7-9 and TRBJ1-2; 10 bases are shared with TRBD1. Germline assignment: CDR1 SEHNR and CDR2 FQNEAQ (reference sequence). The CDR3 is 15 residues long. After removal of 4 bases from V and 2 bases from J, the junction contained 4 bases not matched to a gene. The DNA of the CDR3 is TGTGCCAGCAGCTCTGACAGGGGGCGGAACTATGGCTACACCTTC. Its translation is CASSSDRGRNYGYTF.

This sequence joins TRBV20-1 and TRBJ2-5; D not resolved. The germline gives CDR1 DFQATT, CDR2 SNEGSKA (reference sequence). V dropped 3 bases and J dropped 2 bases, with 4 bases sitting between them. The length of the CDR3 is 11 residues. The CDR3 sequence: CSASLQETQYF. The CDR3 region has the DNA TGCAGTGCTAGCCTTCAAGAGACCCAGTACTTC.

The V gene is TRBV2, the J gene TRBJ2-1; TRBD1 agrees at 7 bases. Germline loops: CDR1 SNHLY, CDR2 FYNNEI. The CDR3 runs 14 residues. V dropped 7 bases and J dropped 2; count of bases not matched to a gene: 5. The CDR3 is CASTPGQAYNEQFF. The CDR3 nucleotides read TGTGCCAGCACCCCCGGACAGGCCTACAATGAGCAGTTCTTC.

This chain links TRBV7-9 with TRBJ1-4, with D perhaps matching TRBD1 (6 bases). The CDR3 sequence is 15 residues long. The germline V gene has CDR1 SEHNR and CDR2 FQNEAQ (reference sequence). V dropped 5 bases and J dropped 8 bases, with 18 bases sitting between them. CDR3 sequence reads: CASSPAGLDREKLFF. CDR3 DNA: TGTGCCAGCAGCCCGGCGGGCCTAGACAGGGAAAAACTGTTTTTT.

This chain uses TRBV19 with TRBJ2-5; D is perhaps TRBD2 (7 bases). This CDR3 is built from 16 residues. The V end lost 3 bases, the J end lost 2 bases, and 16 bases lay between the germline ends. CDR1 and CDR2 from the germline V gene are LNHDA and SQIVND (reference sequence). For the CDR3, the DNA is TGTGCCAGTAGTATTGGTGGGGGGGCTAGTCAAGAGACCCAGTACTTC. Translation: CASSIGGGASQETQYF.

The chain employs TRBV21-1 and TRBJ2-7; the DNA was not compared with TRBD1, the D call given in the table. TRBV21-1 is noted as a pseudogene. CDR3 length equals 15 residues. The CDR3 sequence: CASRVTGQGDYEQYV. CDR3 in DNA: TGTGCCAGCAGAGTGACGGGACAGGGAGACTACGAGCAGTACGTC.

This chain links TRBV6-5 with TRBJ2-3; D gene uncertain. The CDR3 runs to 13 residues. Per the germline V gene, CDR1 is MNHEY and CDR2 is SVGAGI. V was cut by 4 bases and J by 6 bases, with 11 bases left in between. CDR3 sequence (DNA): TGTGCCAGCAGTTCCGCGGTGCTGGATACGCAGTATTTT. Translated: CASSSAVLDTQYF.

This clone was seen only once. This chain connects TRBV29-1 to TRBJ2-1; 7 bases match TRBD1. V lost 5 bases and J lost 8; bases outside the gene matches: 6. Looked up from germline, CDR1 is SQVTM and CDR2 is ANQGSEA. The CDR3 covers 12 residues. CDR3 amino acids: CSVSDRLDEQFF. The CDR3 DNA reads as TGCAGCGTTTCGGACAGGTTGGATGAGCAGTTCTTC.

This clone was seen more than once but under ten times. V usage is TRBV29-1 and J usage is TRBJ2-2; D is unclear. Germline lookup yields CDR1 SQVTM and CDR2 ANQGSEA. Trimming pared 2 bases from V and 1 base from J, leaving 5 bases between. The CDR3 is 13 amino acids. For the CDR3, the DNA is TGCAGCGTTGAAACAGAGAACACCGGGGAGCTGTTTTTT. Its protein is CSVETENTGELFF.

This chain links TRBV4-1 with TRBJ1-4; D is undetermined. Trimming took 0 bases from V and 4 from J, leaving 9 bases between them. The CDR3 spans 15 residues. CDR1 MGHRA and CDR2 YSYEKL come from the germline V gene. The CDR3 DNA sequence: TGCGCCAGCAGCCAAGATGTTGCGTATAATGAAAAACTGTTTTTT. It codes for CASSQDVAYNEKLFF.

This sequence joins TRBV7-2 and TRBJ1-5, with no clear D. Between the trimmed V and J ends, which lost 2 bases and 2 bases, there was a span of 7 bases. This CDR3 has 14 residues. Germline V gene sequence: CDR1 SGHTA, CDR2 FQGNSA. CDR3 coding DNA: TGTGCCAGCAGCTTAAGTCAGGGCAATCAGCCCCAGCATTTT. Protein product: CASSLSQGNQPQHF.

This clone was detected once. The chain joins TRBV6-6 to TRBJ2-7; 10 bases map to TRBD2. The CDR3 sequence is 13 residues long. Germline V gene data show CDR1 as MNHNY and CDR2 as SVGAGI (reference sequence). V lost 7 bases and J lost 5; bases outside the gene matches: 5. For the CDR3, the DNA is TGTGCCAGCAAACTAGCGGGATCGGACGAGCAGTACGTC. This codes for CASKLAGSDEQYV.

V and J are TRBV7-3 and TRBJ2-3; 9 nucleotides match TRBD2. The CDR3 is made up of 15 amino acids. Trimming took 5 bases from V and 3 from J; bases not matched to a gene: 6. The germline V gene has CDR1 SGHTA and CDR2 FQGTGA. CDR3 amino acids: CASSPSGGMTDTQYF. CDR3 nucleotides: TGTGCCAGCAGCCCGAGCGGGGGGATGACAGATACGCAGTATTTT.

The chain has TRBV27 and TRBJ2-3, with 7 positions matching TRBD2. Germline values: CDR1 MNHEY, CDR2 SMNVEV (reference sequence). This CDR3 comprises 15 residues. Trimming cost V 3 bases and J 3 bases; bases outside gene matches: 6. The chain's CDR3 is CASSFRPAGTDTQYF. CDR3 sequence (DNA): TGTGCCAGCAGTTTCCGGCCAGCGGGGACAGATACGCAGTATTTT.

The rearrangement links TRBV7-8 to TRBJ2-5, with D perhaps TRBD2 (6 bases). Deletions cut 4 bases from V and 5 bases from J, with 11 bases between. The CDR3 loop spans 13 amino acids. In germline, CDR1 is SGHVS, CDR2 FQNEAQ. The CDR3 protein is CASSSTRGETQYF. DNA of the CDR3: TGTGCCAGCAGCTCGACTAGAGGGGAGACCCAGTACTTC.

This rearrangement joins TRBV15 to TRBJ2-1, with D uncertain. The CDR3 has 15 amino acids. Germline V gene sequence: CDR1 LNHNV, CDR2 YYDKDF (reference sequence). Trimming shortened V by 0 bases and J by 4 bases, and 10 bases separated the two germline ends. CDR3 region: CATSRDGPRYNEQFF. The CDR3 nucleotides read TGTGCCACCAGCAGAGATGGGCCCAGATACAATGAGCAGTTCTTC.

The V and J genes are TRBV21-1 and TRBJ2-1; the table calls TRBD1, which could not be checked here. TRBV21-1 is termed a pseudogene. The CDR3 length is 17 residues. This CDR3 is CASSKGQGSFWDNEQFF. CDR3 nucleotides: TGTGCCAGCAGCAAAGGACAGGGGAGCTTTTGGGACAATGAGCAGTTCTTC.

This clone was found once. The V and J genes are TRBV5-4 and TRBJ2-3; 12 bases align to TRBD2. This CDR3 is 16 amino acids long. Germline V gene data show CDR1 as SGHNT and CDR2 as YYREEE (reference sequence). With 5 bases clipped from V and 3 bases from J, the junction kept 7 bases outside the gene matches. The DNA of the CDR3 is TGTGCCAGCAGTTCTCCTCTAGCGGGGGGGACAGATACGCAGTATTTT. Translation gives CASSSPLAGGTDTQYF.

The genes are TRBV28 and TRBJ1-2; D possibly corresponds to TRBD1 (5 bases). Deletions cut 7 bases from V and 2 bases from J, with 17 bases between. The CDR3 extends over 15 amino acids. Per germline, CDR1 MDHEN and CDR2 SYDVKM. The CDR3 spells CASTVGGGPNYGYTF. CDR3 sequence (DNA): TGTGCCAGCACTGTGGGCGGGGGTCCCAACTATGGCTACACCTTC.

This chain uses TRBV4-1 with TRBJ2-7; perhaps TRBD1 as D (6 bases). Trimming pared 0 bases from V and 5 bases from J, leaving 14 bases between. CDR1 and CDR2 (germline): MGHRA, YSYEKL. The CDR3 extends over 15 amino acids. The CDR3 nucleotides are TGCGCCAGCAGCCAAGATCTAGGACAGCTGGACGAGCAGTACTTC. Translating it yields CASSQDLGQLDEQYF.

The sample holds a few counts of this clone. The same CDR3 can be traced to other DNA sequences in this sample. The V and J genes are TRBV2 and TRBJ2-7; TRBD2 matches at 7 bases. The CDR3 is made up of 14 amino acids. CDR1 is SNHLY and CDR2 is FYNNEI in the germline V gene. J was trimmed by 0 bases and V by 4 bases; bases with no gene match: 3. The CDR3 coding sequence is TGTGCCAGCAGTGTGCTAGCGGCCTCCTACGAGCAGTACGTC. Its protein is CASSVLAASYEQYV.

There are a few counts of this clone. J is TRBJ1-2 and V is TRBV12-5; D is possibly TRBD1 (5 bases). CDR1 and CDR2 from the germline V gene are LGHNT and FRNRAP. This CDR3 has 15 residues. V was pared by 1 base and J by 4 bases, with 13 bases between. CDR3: CASGLGGETTYGYTF. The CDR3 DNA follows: TGTGCTAGTGGTTTGGGGGGGGAAACTACCTATGGCTACACCTTC.

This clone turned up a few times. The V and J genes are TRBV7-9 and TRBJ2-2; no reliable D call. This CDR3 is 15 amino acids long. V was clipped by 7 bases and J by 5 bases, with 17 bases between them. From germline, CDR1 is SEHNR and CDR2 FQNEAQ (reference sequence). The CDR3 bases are TGTGCCAGCACTAAACTGCGTGCCGGGACCGGGGAGCTGTTTTTT. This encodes CASTKLRAGTGELFF.

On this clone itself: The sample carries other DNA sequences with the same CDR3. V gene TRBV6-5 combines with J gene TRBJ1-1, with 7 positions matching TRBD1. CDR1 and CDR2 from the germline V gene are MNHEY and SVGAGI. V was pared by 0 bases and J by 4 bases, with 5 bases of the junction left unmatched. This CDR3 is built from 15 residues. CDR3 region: CASSYSSKGATEAFF. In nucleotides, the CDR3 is TGTGCCAGCAGTTACTCGAGTAAGGGGGCCACTGAAGCTTTCTTT.

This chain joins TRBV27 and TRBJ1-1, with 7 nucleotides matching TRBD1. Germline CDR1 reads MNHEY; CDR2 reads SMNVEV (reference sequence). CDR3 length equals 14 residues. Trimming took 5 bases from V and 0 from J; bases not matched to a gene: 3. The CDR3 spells CASSPRGMNTEAFF. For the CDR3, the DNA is TGTGCCAGCAGTCCCAGGGGGATGAACACTGAAGCTTTCTTT.

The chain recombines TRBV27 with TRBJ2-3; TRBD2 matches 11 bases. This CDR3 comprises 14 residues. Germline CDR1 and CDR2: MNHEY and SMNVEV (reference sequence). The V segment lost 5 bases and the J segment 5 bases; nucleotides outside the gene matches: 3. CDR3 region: CASSISGRGDTQYF. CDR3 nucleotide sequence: TGTGCCAGCAGTATTAGCGGGAGGGGAGATACGCAGTATTTT.